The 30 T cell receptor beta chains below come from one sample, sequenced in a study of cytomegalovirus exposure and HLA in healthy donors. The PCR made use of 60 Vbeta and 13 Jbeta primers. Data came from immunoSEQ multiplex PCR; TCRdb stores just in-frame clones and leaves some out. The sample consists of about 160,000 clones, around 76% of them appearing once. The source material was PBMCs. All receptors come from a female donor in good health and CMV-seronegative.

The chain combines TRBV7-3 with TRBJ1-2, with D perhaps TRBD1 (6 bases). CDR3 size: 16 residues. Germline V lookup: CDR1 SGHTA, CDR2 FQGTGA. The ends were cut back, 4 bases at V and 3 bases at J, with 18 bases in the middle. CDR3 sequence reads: CASSSPGGGRDYGYTF. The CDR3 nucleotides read TGTGCCAGCAGCTCCCCCGGCGGGGGGCGTGACTATGGCTACACCTTC.

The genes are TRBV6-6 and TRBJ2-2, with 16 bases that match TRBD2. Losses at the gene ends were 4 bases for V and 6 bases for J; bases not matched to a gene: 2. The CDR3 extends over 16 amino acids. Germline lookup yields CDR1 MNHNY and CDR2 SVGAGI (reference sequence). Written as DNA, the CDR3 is TGTGCCAGCAGTTTGGGACTAGCGGGGGGGCCCGGGGAGCTGTTTTTT. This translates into CASSLGLAGGPGELFF.

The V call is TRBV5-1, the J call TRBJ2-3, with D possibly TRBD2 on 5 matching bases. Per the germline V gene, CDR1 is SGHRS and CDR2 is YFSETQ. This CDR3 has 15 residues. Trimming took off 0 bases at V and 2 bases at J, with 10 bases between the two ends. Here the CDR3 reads CASSLVGGHTDTQYF. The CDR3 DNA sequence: TGCGCCAGCAGCTTGGTTGGCGGGCACACAGATACGCAGTATTTT.

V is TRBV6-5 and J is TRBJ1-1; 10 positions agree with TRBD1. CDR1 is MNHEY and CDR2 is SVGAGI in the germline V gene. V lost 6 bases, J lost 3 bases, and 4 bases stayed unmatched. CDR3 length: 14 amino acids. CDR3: CASRGTGAYTEAFF. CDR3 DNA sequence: TGTGCCAGCAGGGGGACAGGGGCATACACTGAAGCTTTCTTT.

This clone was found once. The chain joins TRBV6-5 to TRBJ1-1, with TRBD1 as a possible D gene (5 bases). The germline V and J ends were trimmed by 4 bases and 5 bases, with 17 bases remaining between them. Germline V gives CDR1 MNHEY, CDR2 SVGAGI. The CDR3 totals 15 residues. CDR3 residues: CASSFRQPRSTEAFF. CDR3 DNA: TGTGCCAGCAGTTTCCGACAGCCCCGGAGTACTGAAGCTTTCTTT.

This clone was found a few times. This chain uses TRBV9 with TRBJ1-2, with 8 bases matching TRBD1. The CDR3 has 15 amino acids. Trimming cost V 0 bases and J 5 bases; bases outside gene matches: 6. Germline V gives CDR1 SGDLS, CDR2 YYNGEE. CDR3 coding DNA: TGTGCCAGCAGCGTAGGGGACAGGACGAAATATGGCTACACCTTC. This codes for CASSVGDRTKYGYTF. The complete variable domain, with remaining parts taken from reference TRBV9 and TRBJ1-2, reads DSGVTQTPKHLITATGQRVTLRCSPRSGDLSVYWYQQSLDQGLQFLIQYYNGEERAKGNILERFSAQQFPDLHSELNLSSLELGDSALYFCASSVGDRTKYGYTFGSGTRLTVV.

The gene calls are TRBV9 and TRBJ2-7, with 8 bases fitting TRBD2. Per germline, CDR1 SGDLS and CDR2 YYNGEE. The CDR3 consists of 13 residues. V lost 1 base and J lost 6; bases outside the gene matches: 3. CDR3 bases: TGTGCCAGCAGCGTACTAGCGGGTAGCGAGCAGTACTTC. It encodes CASSVLAGSEQYF.

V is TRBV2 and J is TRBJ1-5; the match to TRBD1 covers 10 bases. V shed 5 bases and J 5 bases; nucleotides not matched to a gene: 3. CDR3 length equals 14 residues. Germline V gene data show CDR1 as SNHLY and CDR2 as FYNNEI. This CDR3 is CASSLDRGDQPQHF. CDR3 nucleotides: TGTGCCAGCAGTCTGGACAGGGGGGATCAGCCCCAGCATTTT.

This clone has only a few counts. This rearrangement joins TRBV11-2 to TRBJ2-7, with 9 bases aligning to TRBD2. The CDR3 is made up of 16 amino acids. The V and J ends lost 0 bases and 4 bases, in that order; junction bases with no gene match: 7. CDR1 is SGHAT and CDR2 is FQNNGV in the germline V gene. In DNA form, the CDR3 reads TGTGCCAGCAGCTTAGATCAGCGGGGGGCGAAGTACGAGCAGTACTTC. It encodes CASSLDQRGAKYEQYF. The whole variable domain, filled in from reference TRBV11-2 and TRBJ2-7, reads EAGVAQSPRYKIIEKRQSVAFWCNPISGHATLYWYQQILGQGPKLLIQFQNNGVVDDSQLPKDRFSAERLKGVDSTLKIQPAKLEDSAVYLCASSLDQRGAKYEQYFGPGTRLTVT.

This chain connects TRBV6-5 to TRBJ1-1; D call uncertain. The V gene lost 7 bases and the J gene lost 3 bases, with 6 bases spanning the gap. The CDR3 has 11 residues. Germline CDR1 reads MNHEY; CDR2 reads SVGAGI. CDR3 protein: CASTQYTEAFF. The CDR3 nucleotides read TGTGCCAGCACCCAGTACACTGAAGCTTTCTTT.

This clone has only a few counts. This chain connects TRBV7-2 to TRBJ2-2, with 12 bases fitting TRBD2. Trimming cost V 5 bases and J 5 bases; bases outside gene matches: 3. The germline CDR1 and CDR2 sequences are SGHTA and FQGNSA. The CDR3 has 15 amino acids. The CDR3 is CASSTSGRKTGELFF. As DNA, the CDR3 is TGTGCCAGCAGCACTAGCGGGAGGAAGACCGGGGAGCTGTTTTTT. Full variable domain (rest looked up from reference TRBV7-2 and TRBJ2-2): GAGVSQSPSNKVTEKGKDVELRCDPISGHTALYWYRQSLGQGLEFLIYFQGNSAPDKSGLPSDRFSAERTGGSVSTLTIQRTQQEDSAVYLCASSTSGRKTGELFFGEGSRLTVL.

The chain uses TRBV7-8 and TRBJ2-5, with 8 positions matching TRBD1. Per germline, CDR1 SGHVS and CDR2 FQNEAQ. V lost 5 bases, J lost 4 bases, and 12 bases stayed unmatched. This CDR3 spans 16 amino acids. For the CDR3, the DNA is TGTGCCAGCAGCCCCACCTGGGCCAGGGGGCGAGAGACCCAGTACTTC. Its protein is CASSPTWARGRETQYF.

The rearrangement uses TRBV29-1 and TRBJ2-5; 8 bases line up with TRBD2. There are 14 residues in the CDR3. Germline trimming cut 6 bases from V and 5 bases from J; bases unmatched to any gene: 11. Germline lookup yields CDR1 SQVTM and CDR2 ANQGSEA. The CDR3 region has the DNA TGCAGCGTGACCCCAGCGGGGGTTGTGGAGACCCAGTACTTC. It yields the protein CSVTPAGVVETQYF. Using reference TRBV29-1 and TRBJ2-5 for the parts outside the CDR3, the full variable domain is SAVISQKPSRDICQRGTSLTIQCQVDSQVTMMFWYRQQPGQSLTLIATANQGSEATYESGFVIDKFPISRPNLTFSTLTVSNMSPEDSSIYLCSVTPAGVVETQYFGPGTRLLVL.

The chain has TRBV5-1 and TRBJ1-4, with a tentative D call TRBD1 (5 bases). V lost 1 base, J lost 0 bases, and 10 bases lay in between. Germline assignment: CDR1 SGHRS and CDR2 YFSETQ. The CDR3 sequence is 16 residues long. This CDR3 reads CASSLPTGATNEKLFF. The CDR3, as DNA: TGCGCCAGCAGCTTGCCCACAGGCGCAACTAATGAAAAACTGTTTTTT.

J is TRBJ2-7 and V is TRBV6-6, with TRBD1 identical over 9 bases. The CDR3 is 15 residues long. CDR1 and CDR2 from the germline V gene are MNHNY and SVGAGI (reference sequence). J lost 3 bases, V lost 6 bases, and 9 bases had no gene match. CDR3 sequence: CASSRPGQGRYEQYF. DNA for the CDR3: TGTGCCAGCAGCCGTCCGGGACAGGGTCGCTACGAGCAGTACTTC.

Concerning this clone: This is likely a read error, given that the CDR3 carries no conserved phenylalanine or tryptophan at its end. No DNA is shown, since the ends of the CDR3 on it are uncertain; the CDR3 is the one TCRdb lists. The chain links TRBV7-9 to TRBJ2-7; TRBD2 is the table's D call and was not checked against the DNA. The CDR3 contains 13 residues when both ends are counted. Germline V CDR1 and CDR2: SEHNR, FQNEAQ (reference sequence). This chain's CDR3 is CASSTGTSGIPLS.

CDR3 protein: CASSGQVPAYEQYF. The CDR3 bases are TGCGCCAGCAGCGGACAGGTACCAGCCTACGAGCAGTACTTC. The gene calls are TRBV4-1 and TRBJ2-7, with TRBD1 matching 7 bases. After removal of 5 bases from V and 2 bases from J, the junction contained 6 bases not matched to a gene. The CDR3 spans 14 residues. In germline, CDR1 is MGHRA, CDR2 YSYEKL.

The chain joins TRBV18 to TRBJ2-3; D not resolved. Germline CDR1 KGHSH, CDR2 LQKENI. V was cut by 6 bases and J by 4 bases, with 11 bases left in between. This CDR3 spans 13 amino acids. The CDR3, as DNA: TGTGCCAGCTCCTCGGTGATCGCAGATACGCAGTATTTT. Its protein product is CASSSVIADTQYF. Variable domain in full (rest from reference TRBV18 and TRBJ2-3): NAGVMQNPRHLVRRRGQEARLRCSPMKGHSHVYWYRQLPEEGLKFMVYLQKENIIDESGMPKERFSAEFPKEGPSILRIQQVVRGDSAAYFCASSSVIADTQYFGPGTRLTVL.

The CDR3 coding sequence is TGCGCCAGCACCGCAAGTGGGCCTCTGAACACTGAAGCTTTCTTT. Its protein is CASTASGPLNTEAFF. This chain connects TRBV4-1 to TRBJ1-1; D unresolved. The germline V gene encodes CDR1 MGHRA and CDR2 YSYEKL. The V gene lost 7 bases and the J gene lost 0 bases, with 15 bases spanning the gap. The CDR3 sequence is 15 residues long.

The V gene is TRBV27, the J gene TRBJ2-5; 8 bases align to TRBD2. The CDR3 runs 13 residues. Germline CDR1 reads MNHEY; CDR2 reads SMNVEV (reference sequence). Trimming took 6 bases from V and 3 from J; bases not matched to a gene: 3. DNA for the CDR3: TGTGCCAGCAGACTACTAGCGGAAGAGACCCAGTACTTC. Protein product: CASRLLAEETQYF.

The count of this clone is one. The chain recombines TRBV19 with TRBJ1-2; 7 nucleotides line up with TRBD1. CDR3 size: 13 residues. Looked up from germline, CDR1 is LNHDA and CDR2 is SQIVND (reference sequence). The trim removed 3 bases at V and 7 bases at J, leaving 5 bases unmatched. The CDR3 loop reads CASSINTGAGYTF. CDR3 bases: TGTGCCAGTAGTATTAATACAGGGGCTGGCTACACCTTC.

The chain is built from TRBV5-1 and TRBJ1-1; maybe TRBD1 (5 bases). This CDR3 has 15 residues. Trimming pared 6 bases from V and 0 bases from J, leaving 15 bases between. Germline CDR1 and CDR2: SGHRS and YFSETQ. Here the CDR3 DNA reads TGCGCCAGCACCCGGGACTATACAGTGAACACTGAAGCTTTCTTT. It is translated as CASTRDYTVNTEAFF.

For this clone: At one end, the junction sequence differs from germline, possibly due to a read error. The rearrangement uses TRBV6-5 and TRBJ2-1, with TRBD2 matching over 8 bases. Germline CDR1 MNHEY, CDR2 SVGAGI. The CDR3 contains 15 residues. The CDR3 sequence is CASSYFGGGNNGQFF. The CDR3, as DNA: TGTGCCAGCAGTTACTTCGGCGGGGGGAACAATGGGCAGTTCTTC.

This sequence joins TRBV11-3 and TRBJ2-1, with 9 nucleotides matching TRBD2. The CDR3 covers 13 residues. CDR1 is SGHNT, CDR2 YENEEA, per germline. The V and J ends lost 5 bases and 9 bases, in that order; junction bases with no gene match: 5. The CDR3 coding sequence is TGTGCCAGCAGCCGCGGGGGGGCCGCTGAGCAGTTCTTC. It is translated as CASSRGGAAEQFF.

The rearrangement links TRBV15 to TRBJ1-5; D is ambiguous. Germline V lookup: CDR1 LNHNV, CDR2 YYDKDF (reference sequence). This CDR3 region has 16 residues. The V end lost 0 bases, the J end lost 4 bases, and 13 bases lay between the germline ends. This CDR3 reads CATSRDRGRGNQPQHF. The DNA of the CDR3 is TGTGCCACCAGCAGAGATAGAGGTCGAGGGAATCAGCCCCAGCATTTT.

Here the CDR3 reads CASSLLTGGESEAFF. CDR3 sequence (DNA): TGCGCCAGCAGCCTACTGACAGGGGGCGAGTCTGAAGCTTTCTTT. The chain carries TRBV5-1 and TRBJ1-1, with 10 bases matching TRBD1. The CDR3 extends over 15 amino acids. Trimming took 4 bases from V and 6 from J; bases not matched to a gene: 9. Per the germline V gene, CDR1 is SGHRS and CDR2 is YFSETQ.

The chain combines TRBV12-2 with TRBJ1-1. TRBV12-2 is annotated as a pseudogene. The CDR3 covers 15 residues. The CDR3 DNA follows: TGTGCAAGTCGCTCCTACGGGGGGTTGAACACTGAAGCTTTCTTT. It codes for CASRSYGGLNTEAFF.

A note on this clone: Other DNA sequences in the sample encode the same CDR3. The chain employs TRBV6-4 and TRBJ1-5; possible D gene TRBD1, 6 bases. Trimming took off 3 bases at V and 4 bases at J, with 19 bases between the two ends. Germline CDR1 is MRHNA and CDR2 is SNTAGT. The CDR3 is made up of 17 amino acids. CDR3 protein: CASSEMPDERGNQPQHF. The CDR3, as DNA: TGTGCCAGCAGTGAAATGCCGGACGAAAGGGGGAATCAGCCCCAGCATTTT.

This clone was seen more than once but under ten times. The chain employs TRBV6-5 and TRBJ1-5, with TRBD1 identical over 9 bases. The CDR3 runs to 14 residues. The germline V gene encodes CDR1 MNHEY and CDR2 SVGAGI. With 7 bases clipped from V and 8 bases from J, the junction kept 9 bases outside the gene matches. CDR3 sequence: CASNPGQGIKPQHF. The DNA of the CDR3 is TGTGCCAGCAACCCGGGACAGGGCATTAAGCCCCAGCATTTT.

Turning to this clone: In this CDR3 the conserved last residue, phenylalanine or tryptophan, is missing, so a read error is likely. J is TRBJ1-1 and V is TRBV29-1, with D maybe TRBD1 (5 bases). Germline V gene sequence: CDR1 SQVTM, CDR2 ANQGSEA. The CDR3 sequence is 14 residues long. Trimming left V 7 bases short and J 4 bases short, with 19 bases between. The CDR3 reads CSAGAKTEGTEAFL. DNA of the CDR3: TGCAGCGCCGGGGCGAAAACGGAGGGCACTGAAGCTTTCCTT.